The 13 T cell receptor beta chains given below trace back to one sample, sequenced in a study of blood T cell repertoires in COVID-19. Profiling relied on immunoSEQ multiplex PCR, and the TCRdb table lists in-frame clones only, not all of them. The sample yields about 99,000 clones, approximately 84% seen once. Sequencing input: peripheral blood. The receptors derive from a human donor in a cohort sampled during active COVID-19.

The chain employs TRBV4-1 and TRBJ1-3; D perhaps matches TRBD1 (6 bases). Germline V gene data show CDR1 as MGHRA and CDR2 as YSYEKL. CDR3 length: 16 amino acids. V shed 4 bases and J shed 3 bases, with 16 bases lying between them. The CDR3 DNA is TGCGCCAGCAGCCCCATACCAGGGGATGTTGGAAACACCATATATTTT. Translated: CASSPIPGDVGNTIYF.

Concerning this clone itself: The sample carries other DNA sequences with the same CDR3. The chain couples TRBV6-5 to TRBJ1-2, with 7 bases lining up with TRBD1. The V gene end was trimmed by 5 bases and the J gene end by 5 bases; junction bases not matched to a gene: 8. CDR3 length equals 14 residues. Germline assignment: CDR1 MNHEY and CDR2 SVGAGI. The CDR3 here is CASSPDRDRYGYTF. The CDR3 DNA follows: TGTGCCAGCAGTCCCGACAGGGATCGATATGGCTACACCTTC.

The genes are TRBV2 and TRBJ2-3, with TRBD2 as a possible D gene (5 bases). The CDR3 is 15 residues long. V was cut by 3 bases and J by 0 bases, with 10 bases left in between. Germline loops: CDR1 SNHLY, CDR2 FYNNEI. The DNA for the CDR3 is TGTGCCAGCAGTGAGACGGGGATAAGCACAGATACGCAGTATTTT. Protein sequence: CASSETGISTDTQYF.

V and J are TRBV5-1 and TRBJ1-1; D call uncertain. The CDR3 covers 15 residues. The germline V gene has CDR1 SGHRS and CDR2 YFSETQ. V lost 0 bases and J lost 0, with 9 bases in between. CDR3 loop: CASSLAGAMNTEAFF. CDR3 nucleotides: TGCGCCAGCAGCTTGGCGGGAGCTATGAACACTGAAGCTTTCTTT.

V gene TRBV27 combines with J gene TRBJ2-7; 14 bases agree with TRBD2. Unmatched junction bases numbered 6, after V lost 4 bases and J lost 4 bases. The CDR3 extends over 16 amino acids. CDR1 and CDR2 from the germline V gene are MNHEY and SMNVEV (reference sequence). The CDR3 reads CASSSTSGGAWYEQYF. CDR3 bases: TGTGCCAGCAGTTCGACTAGCGGGGGGGCCTGGTACGAGCAGTACTTC.

This rearrangement joins TRBV7-2 to TRBJ2-7; tentative D call: TRBD2 (6 bases). This CDR3 is built from 15 residues. The germline V gene has CDR1 SGHTA and CDR2 FQGNSA. V was pared by 5 bases and J by 0 bases, with 14 bases between. The CDR3 here is CASSRRDASSYEQYF. DNA for the CDR3: TGTGCCAGCAGCAGGAGGGATGCTTCCTCCTACGAGCAGTACTTC. The whole variable domain, remainder taken from reference TRBV7-2 and TRBJ2-7, is GAGVSQSPSNKVTEKGKDVELRCDPISGHTALYWYRQSLGQGLEFLIYFQGNSAPDKSGLPSDRFSAERTGGSVSTLTIQRTQQEDSAVYLCASSRRDASSYEQYFGPGTRLTVT.

A few counts support this clone. The chain uses TRBV2 and TRBJ1-4; 10 nucleotides align to TRBD1. There are 16 residues in the CDR3. From germline, CDR1 is SNHLY and CDR2 FYNNEI. The V segment lost 4 bases and the J segment 11 bases; nucleotides outside the gene matches: 13. CDR3 DNA sequence: TGTGCCAGCAGTGGTCCTCTGGGACAGGGGTTGAACAAACTGTTTTTT. This sequence encodes CASSGPLGQGLNKLFF.

The chain combines TRBV7-2 with TRBJ1-3; D not resolved. Trimming cost V 4 bases and J 4 bases, with 11 bases left between them. Germline lookup yields CDR1 SGHTA and CDR2 FQGNSA. The length of the CDR3 is 14 residues. The CDR3: CASSSRRAGNTIYF. In nucleotides, the CDR3 is TGTGCCAGCAGCTCTCGGAGGGCAGGAAACACCATATATTTT.

The V gene is TRBV6-6, the J gene TRBJ1-1; 8 positions agree with TRBD1. Unmatched junction bases numbered 7, after V lost 5 bases and J lost 5 bases. The CDR3 extends over 14 amino acids. Germline V gene lookup returns CDR1 MNHNY and CDR2 SVGAGI (reference sequence). In nucleotides, the CDR3 is TGTGCCAGCAGTGTCTCGGACAGGGTTACTGAAGCTTTCTTT. It is translated as CASSVSDRVTEAFF.

As DNA, the CDR3 is TGTGCCAGTAGTATAGTTGCGAGGAACACTGAAGCTTTCTTT. Amino acids: CASSIVARNTEAFF. The rearrangement links TRBV19 to TRBJ1-1; D is unclear. The CDR3 has 14 residues. V was clipped by 1 base and J by 1 base, with 7 bases between them. Germline assignment: CDR1 LNHDA and CDR2 SQIVND (reference sequence). Full variable domain (outside the CDR3, taken from reference TRBV19 and TRBJ1-1): DGGITQSPKYLFRKEGQNVTLSCEQNLNHDAMYWYRQDPGQGLRLIYYSQIVNDFQKGDIAEGYSVSREKKESFPLTVTSAQKNPTAFYLCASSIVARNTEAFFGQGTRLTVV.

The rearrangement links TRBV7-9 to TRBJ1-2; unclear D gene. Trimming shortened V by 0 bases and J by 4 bases, and 9 bases separated the two germline ends. The CDR3 spans 14 residues. CDR1 and CDR2 (germline): SEHNR, FQNEAQ (reference sequence). DNA for the CDR3: TGTGCCAGCAGCTTAGCGGCGGCAGCCTATGGCTACACCTTC. Its protein product is CASSLAAAAYGYTF.

The CDR3 DNA reads as TGTGCCAGCGGGGAGACGGTGCCGGGGGAGCTGTTTTTT. Translated, it gives CASGETVPGELFF. The chain uses TRBV2 and TRBJ2-2, with TRBD2 as a possible D gene (5 bases). The germline V and J ends were trimmed by 8 bases and 8 bases, with 15 bases remaining between them. The CDR3 runs 13 residues. Germline V CDR1 and CDR2: SNHLY, FYNNEI.

This chain joins TRBV19 and TRBJ2-3; no definite D call. V gave up 2 bases and J gave up 6 bases, with 12 bases separating them. The germline V gene has CDR1 LNHDA and CDR2 SQIVND (reference sequence). The CDR3 sequence is 14 residues long. CDR3 amino acids: CASSIRPRFDTQYF. The CDR3 nucleotides read TGTGCCAGTAGTATACGACCTAGGTTCGATACGCAGTATTTT.